The TCR beta chain described here comes from a study of radiotherapy plus CTLA-4 blockade in lung cancer. In regard to this clone: What it binds is unknown.

The CDR3 totals 16 residues. Per germline, CDR1 KGHSH and CDR2 LQKENI. V was shortened by 5 bases and J by 0 bases, with 11 bases between the two germline ends. Produced via immunoSEQ multiplex PCR; TCRdb's table is partial and in-frame only. The sample holds about 57,000 clones, under 80% seen once. Findings of the study overall: The study found tumor-derived TCR clones expanded in blood after radiotherapy plus ipilimumab.

This chain links TRBV18 with TRBJ2-6; D gene unclear. The origin of this receptor is a human donor with non-small cell lung cancer who had a complete response to radiotherapy plus ipilimumab. Sequencing was performed on peripheral blood, taken from a patient treated with radiotherapy plus ipilimumab. CDR3 sequence: CASSTSSSSGANVLTF. The CDR3 DNA follows: TGTGCCAGCTCAACGTCTTCCAGCTCTGGGGCCAACGTCCTGACTTTC.